This T cell receptor beta chain was sequenced in a study of blood T cell repertoires in COVID-19. In the study overall: Collection of acute and convalescent COVID-19 samples took place in the United States, Italy and Spain. T cells, B-cell-depleted T cells, or PBMCs supplied cDNA or gDNA.

Original analysis: Nucleated cell number was recorded as an estimate derived from reference gene primer amplification. Here immunoSEQ multiplex PCR was the method, and the copy in TCRdb shows in-frame clones only, minus some. V and J calls and clone size follow that table, whereas D and trimming were derived from the DNA. The data show hundreds of thousands of clones, about nine tenths seen once. The sample was peripheral blood. The TCR originated in a woman between 25 and 40 years old with active or convalescent COVID-19.

In DNA form, the CDR3 reads TGTGCCAGAAGCTTGGCTGGGCGCGGACAGGGGGTTTATAGCAATCAGCCCCAGCATTTT. This sequence encodes CARSLAGRGQGVYSNQPQHF. This sequence joins TRBV5-3 and TRBJ1-5; TRBD1 agrees at 10 bases. TRBV5-3 is treated as an ORF (open reading frame) with a function not yet certain. V was clipped by 0 bases and J by 0 bases; unmatched bases: 12. CDR3 length: 20 amino acids.